The 25 T cell receptor beta chains in this list originate from one sample, sequenced in a study of Graves' ophthalmopathy and Graves' hyperthyroidism. From RNA, the CDR3 regions of TCR beta chains were amplified and sequenced. Second-round multiplex PCR followed a first-round RT-PCR using HTBI primers. TCRdb reprocessed the multiplex PCR reads via MiXCR and lists one record per CDR3 protein. Altogether about 480,000 distinct CDR3 sequences are present, approximately 15% being singletons, with the ten largest covering roughly 9.8%. Specimen: blood. These receptors were collected from a woman aged 25 to 45 with Graves' ophthalmopathy.

This clonotype was observed a single time. The CDR3 reads CASSTDRNEQYF. In nucleotides, the CDR3 is TGTGCCAGCAGCACGGACAGGAATGAGCAGTACTTC. This chain links TRBV6-1 with TRBJ2-7; the match to TRBD1 covers 7 bases. The CDR3 has 12 amino acids. From germline, CDR1 is MNHNS and CDR2 SASEGT. Trimming at V came to 6 bases and at J to 7 bases, leaving 6 bases not matched to a gene.

The table lists this clonotype with a few counts. The gene calls are TRBV6-1 and TRBJ2-7; D possibly corresponds to TRBD2 (6 bases). The V end was cut by 7 bases, the J end by 2 bases, with 18 bases between. Germline CDR1 is MNHNS and CDR2 is SASEGT. This CDR3 has 15 residues. The DNA for the CDR3 is TGTGCCAGCACCCCCCGGGCGGGGCCCCCCTACGAGCAGTACTTC. Translated, it gives CASTPRAGPPYEQYF.

The chain employs TRBV7-9 and TRBJ2-5, with D perhaps matching TRBD2 (6 bases). Germline lookup yields CDR1 SEHNR and CDR2 FQNEAQ (reference sequence). The ends were cut back, 1 base at V and 5 bases at J, with 14 bases in the middle. This CDR3 is built from 15 residues. In nucleotides, the CDR3 is TGTGCCAGCAGCTTAGAAAGCGGGCGGTGGGAGACCCAGTACTTC. It codes for CASSLESGRWETQYF.

In its sample, this clonotype was seen a few times. The chain joins TRBV18 to TRBJ1-2; no firm D call. Per germline, CDR1 KGHSH and CDR2 LQKENI. V was cut by 3 bases and J by 4 bases, with 15 bases left in between. The CDR3 is 15 amino acids. CDR3 coding DNA: TGTGCCAGCTCACCGGAGGCAGCCATCGGCTATGGCTACACCTTC. This encodes CASSPEAAIGYGYTF.

This clonotype was detected a few times. The V and J genes are TRBV6-2 or TRBV6-3 and TRBJ2-5; weak D call: TRBD2 (6 bases). Looked up from germline, CDR1 is MNHEY and CDR2 is SVGEGT. The V end lost 10 bases, the J end lost 5 bases, and 17 bases lay between the germline ends. This CDR3 is built from 13 residues. CDR3 in DNA: TGTGCCAACGGGAACGGCGGGACGGAGACCCAGTACTTC. Its translation is CANGNGGTETQYF.

This clonotype was counted many times. This rearrangement joins TRBV5-4 to TRBJ1-1; the D gene is possibly TRBD1 (5 bases). CDR3 length: 14 residues. Germline V lookup: CDR1 SGHNT, CDR2 YYREEE (reference sequence). V was clipped by 4 bases and J by 3 bases, with 13 bases between them. The CDR3 protein is CASSRDKGYTEAFF. The CDR3 bases are TGTGCCAGCAGCCGCGACAAGGGGTACACTGAAGCTTTCTTT.

On this clonotype itself: Given a much more abundant clone one base away, this may be a read error. The J gene is TRBJ1-5, the V gene TRBV24-1, with a possible D match to TRBD1 (6 bases). In germline, CDR1 is KGHDR, CDR2 SFDVKD. This CDR3 region has 13 residues. The CDR3 DNA sequence: TGTGCCACCAGTGGGGGGGGGCGTCAGCCCCAGCAGTTT. Residues: CATSGGGRQPQQF.

The J gene is TRBJ2-5, the V gene TRBV12-3 or TRBV12-4; 10 nucleotides agree with TRBD2. Trimming removed 6 bases from V and 5 bases from J; junction bases left unmatched: 9. This CDR3 is 15 amino acids long. CDR3 amino acids: CASRHSGGAGETQYF. The CDR3 nucleotides are TGTGCCAGCAGGCACAGCGGGGGGGCCGGGGAGACCCAGTACTTC.

V usage is TRBV10-2 and J usage is TRBJ2-2; TRBD2 aligns across 9 bases. Germline-derived CDR1 and CDR2 are WSHSY and SAAADI. J was trimmed by 7 bases and V by 2 bases; bases with no gene match: 5. This CDR3 region has 15 residues. The CDR3 nucleotides are TGCGCCAGCAGTGAGGGTAGCGGGAGCGGCGGGGAGCTGTTTTTT. It is translated as CASSEGSGSGGELFF.

Many counts were recorded for this clonotype. This chain uses TRBV5-1 with TRBJ2-6; D might be TRBD1 or TRBD2, each matching 6 bases. CDR1 SGHRS and CDR2 YFSETQ come from the germline V gene. CDR3 length equals 16 residues. Between the trimmed V and J ends, which lost 1 base and 0 bases, there was a span of 8 bases. The CDR3 sequence is CASSLRGRSGANVLTF. CDR3 nucleotide sequence: TGCGCCAGCAGCTTGCGGGGGCGCTCTGGGGCCAACGTCCTGACTTTC.

Comments on this clonotype: A much more abundant neighbour one base away suggests this may be a read error. The chain has TRBV30 and TRBJ2-2; D is ambiguous. CDR1 GTSNPN and CDR2 SVGIG come from the germline V gene (reference sequence). The CDR3 loop spans 14 amino acids. CDR3 sequence: CAWRPRLSRVELCF. In DNA form, the CDR3 reads TGTGCCTGGAGACCCCGACTGTCTCGTGTCGAGCTGTGTTTT.

This clonotype was seen many times. The rearrangement joins TRBV11-2 to TRBJ2-4; D remains ambiguous. The V gene's germline CDR1 is SGHAT and CDR2 FQNNGV. V was shortened by 5 bases and J by 7 bases, with 15 bases between the two germline ends. This CDR3 spans 14 amino acids. The CDR3 spells CASSLLRAANIQYF. The CDR3 nucleotides read TGTGCCAGCAGCCTTCTCCGGGCAGCCAACATTCAGTACTTC.

This clonotype was found a few times. The chain couples TRBV30 to TRBJ1-3, with unresolved D. Germline V gene sequence: CDR1 GTSNPN, CDR2 SVGIG (reference sequence). The V end lost 2 bases, the J end lost 1 base, and 6 bases lay between the germline ends. This CDR3 is built from 13 residues. The CDR3 nucleotides are TGTGCCTGGAGTCAAGGGTCTGGAAACACCATATATTTT. Translating gives CAWSQGSGNTIYF.

The rearrangement uses TRBV12-3 or TRBV12-4 and TRBJ1-6; D remains ambiguous. The CDR3 is made up of 14 amino acids. V was shortened by 6 bases and J by 9 bases, with 15 bases between the two germline ends. CDR3 amino acids: CASSLGWSGSPLHF. In DNA form, the CDR3 reads TGTGCCAGCAGCCTGGGGTGGTCGGGTTCACCCCTCCACTTT.

As regards this clonotype: Being one base from a much bigger clone, this may be a read error. The chain combines TRBV4-1 with TRBJ1-1; the D gene is possibly TRBD1 (5 bases). Trimming took off 1 base at V and 7 bases at J, with 10 bases between the two ends. The CDR3 runs to 13 residues. Germline V CDR1 and CDR2: MGHRA, YSYEKL. The CDR3 nucleotides are TGCGCCAGCAGCCAAGGTTGGACACTTGAAGCTTTCTTT. Its protein product is CASSQGWTLEAFF.

The V gene is TRBV7-9, the J gene TRBJ2-4, with D perhaps assigned TRBD1 or TRBD2 (5 bases each). V was cut by 1 base and J by 0 bases, with 10 bases left in between. Germline CDR1 reads SEHNR; CDR2 reads FQNEAQ (reference sequence). The CDR3 consists of 16 residues. CDR3 region: CASSLEGRGAKNIQYF. As DNA, the CDR3 is TGTGCCAGCAGCTTAGAGGGGAGAGGAGCCAAAAACATTCAGTACTTC.

This clonotype was observed many times. The CDR3 DNA reads as TGTGCCACCAGTGATCCGGGGATCCAGGAGACCCAGTACTTC. Encoded protein: CATSDPGIQETQYF. V usage is TRBV24-1 and J usage is TRBJ2-5, with D possibly TRBD2 on 5 matching bases. Germline CDR1 reads KGHDR; CDR2 reads SFDVKD. V lost 3 bases and J 5 bases, leaving 12 bases between the germline ends. This CDR3 region has 14 residues.

The rearrangement uses TRBV28 and TRBJ2-3; D is undetermined. The germline V gene has CDR1 MDHEN and CDR2 SYDVKM. CDR3 length equals 15 residues. Trimming removed 4 bases at V and 0 bases at J, with 11 bases between. In DNA, the CDR3 is TGTGCCAGCAGTTCCCCGGACCCTAGCACAGATACGCAGTATTTT. Translating gives CASSSPDPSTDTQYF.

This clonotype was observed at least ten times. The rearrangement joins TRBV27 to TRBJ2-7; a weak D match, TRBD2 (7 bases). The CDR3 has 14 residues. Looked up from germline, CDR1 is MNHEY and CDR2 is SMNVEV (reference sequence). Trimming left V 10 bases short and J 4 bases short, with 20 bases between. The CDR3 spells CATLGGGRCYEQYF. The CDR3 bases are TGTGCCACCCTAGGGGGGGGAAGATGTTACGAGCAGTACTTC.

This clonotype showed up many times. The V call is TRBV28, the J call TRBJ1-6, with 8 positions matching TRBD1. The V gene's germline CDR1 is MDHEN and CDR2 SYDVKM. The CDR3 is made up of 18 amino acids. Trimming cost V 3 bases and J 8 bases; bases outside gene matches: 15. This CDR3 reads CASSFRDRMHTRDSPLHF. DNA for the CDR3: TGTGCCAGCAGTTTCCGGGACAGGATGCACACCCGGGATTCACCCCTCCACTTT.

This clonotype has just a few counts. The junction and the germline gene differ at one end; a read error may be behind it. In DNA, the CDR3 is TGTGCCAGCAGCTTGGGTGAAGCACAAGAGACCAAGTACTTC. It specifies CASSLGEAQETKYF. The V gene is TRBV7-6, the J gene TRBJ2-5; D call uncertain. CDR3 length: 14 residues. CDR1 is SGHVS and CDR2 is FNYEAQ in the germline V gene.

This clonotype occurred many times. The genes are TRBV19 and TRBJ1-1, with D possibly matching TRBD1 (5 bases). The V gene's germline CDR1 is LNHDA and CDR2 SQIVND (reference sequence). V lost 3 bases and J lost 4, with 15 bases in between. The CDR3 covers 15 residues. The CDR3 DNA is TGTGCCAGTAGTATCGTGGCGACCCAGGGCACTGAAGCTTTCTTT. The encoded protein is CASSIVATQGTEAFF.

This clonotype was detected ten times or more. The J gene is TRBJ2-5, the V gene TRBV11-2; TRBD1 matches 8 bases. The junction had 6 bases not matched to a gene; V was cut back by 2 bases and J by 1 base. CDR3 length equals 16 residues. The V gene's germline CDR1 is SGHAT and CDR2 FQNNGV. CDR3 region: CASSLIPGTGQETQYF. DNA of the CDR3: TGTGCCAGCAGCTTAATTCCCGGGACAGGCCAAGAGACCCAGTACTTC.

In this sample, this clonotype turned up a few times. The chain has TRBV6-1 and TRBJ1-5; TRBD1 might be the D (5 bases). Germline CDR1 is MNHNS and CDR2 is SASEGT. With 6 bases removed from V and 6 bases from J, the gap between germline ends came to 15 bases. CDR3 length: 14 amino acids. In DNA form, the CDR3 reads TGTGCCAGCAGCCGGGACGGACGAGTTCAGCCCCAGCATTTT. Protein: CASSRDGRVQPQHF.

Many counts were recorded for this clonotype. This rearrangement joins TRBV11-1 to TRBJ1-5; 8 bases line up with TRBD1. This CDR3 is built from 14 residues. V was clipped by 5 bases and J by 6 bases; unmatched bases: 6. Germline loops: CDR1 SGHAT, CDR2 FQDESV (reference sequence). The CDR3 region has the DNA TGTGCCAGCAGCGCAGGGGGCCCGGGTCAGCCCCAGCATTTT. Protein sequence: CASSAGGPGQPQHF.